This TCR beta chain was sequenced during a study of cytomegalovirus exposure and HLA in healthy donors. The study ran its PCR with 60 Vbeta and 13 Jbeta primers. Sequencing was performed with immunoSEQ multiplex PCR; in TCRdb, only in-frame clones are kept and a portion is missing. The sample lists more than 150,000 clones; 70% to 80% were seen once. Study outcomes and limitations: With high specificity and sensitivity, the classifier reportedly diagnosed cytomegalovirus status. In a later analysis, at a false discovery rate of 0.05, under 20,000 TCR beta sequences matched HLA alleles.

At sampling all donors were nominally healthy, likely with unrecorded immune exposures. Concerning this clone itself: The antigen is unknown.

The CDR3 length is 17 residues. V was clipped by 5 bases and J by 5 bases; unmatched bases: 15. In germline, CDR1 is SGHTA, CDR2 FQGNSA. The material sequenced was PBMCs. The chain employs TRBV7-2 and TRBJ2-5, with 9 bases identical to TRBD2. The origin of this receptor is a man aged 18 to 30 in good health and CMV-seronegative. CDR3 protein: CASSQGFSGSTTETQYF. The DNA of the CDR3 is TGTGCCAGCAGCCAAGGATTTAGCGGGAGCACCACGGAGACCCAGTACTTC.